These T cell receptor beta chains were read from a single sample in a study of T cell responses to AZD1222 COVID-19 vaccine. TCRdb's table, derived via immunoSEQ multiplex PCR, lists solely in-frame clones and lacks some. The sample shows over 130,000 clones, around 90% of them seen only once. This specimen consisted of peripheral blood, obtained 28 days after the second dose of the MenACWY control vaccine. Source of these receptors: an adult who received the MenACWY meningococcal vaccine as a control. The CDR3 runs from the conserved cysteine through the conserved F or W. Fields, in order: CDR3 protein, V gene.

CASSDRTGGNSPLHF	TRBV6-2/TRBV6-3
CSVITGASGTDTQYF	TRBV29-1
CASSTEQGGWGTQYF	TRBV5-1
CASSLAGGTPYGYTF	TRBV28
CSAKDSTDTQYF	TRBV29-1
CASSGLAGGPNTGELFF	TRBV18
CASRPQGGMFF	TRBV2
CASSPRTTPDTQYF	TRBV6-5
CASSPPVGRGQYF	TRBV28
CASSQQVQETQYF	TRBV19
CASSRSLRLGEKLFF	TRBV7-2
CASSLRRDSEAFF	TRBV7-3
CASTSRGFIDSPLHF	TRBV19
CASTGTGRGKNIQYF	TRBV3-1/TRBV3-2
CASSYGQGRGDTQYF	TRBV6-2/TRBV6-3
CASGKATAPLNEQYF	TRBV6-5
CASTPWSGGNTGELFF	TRBV30
CASSTDGSYQPQHF	TRBV6-2/TRBV6-3
CASSPGQGFALKLFF	TRBV6-5
CASSISLGGTEAFF	TRBV19
CASSLESNQPQHF	TRBV6-5
CASGRLAGEPGEQYF	TRBV2
CASSPHETQYF	TRBV7-2
CASSPLGGGNTDTQYF	TRBV27
CASSPGQGTYGYTF	TRBV4-3
CSVESGARERNEQFF	TRBV29-1
CASSVQGAQETQYF	TRBV7-3
CASSPGLAGGLAYF	TRBV28
CASSLASGSTVYEQYF	TRBV7-6
CASSQLTNYGYTF	TRBV19
CASSKGDLEGPGYTGELFF	TRBV21-1
CSVEKAGGTDTQYF	TRBV29-1
CASSVAWAANTGELFF	TRBV9
CASSLATMNTEAFF	TRBV5-4
CATSDYRGNEQFF	TRBV24-1
CASSLAREGASPLHF	TRBV11-2
CASSGLAGISYNEQFF	TRBV19
CASSLVSGEGTDTQYF	TRBV5-1
CASGGGAGNTIYF	TRBV28
CASSIAGVTDTQYF	TRBV19
CATIPWGGTGQGVFYGYTF	TRBV24-1
CSASRTSEAFF	TRBV20-1
CASSENPRLAKNIQYF	TRBV2
CASSPDYEQYF	TRBV18
CASSERVGLGYGYTF	TRBV2
CASSLGLGGRRETQYF	TRBV5-5
CASSLLVASHEQYF	TRBV7-2
CASSQIRTGGGYGYTF	TRBV28
CSVDTGLLDTEAFF	TRBV29-1
CASSPESSSYEQYF	TRBV5-4
CASSQGVEQPQHF	TRBV4-3
CASSQDGHSPLHF	TRBV3-1/TRBV3-2
CASSLLAGGQETQYF	TRBV28